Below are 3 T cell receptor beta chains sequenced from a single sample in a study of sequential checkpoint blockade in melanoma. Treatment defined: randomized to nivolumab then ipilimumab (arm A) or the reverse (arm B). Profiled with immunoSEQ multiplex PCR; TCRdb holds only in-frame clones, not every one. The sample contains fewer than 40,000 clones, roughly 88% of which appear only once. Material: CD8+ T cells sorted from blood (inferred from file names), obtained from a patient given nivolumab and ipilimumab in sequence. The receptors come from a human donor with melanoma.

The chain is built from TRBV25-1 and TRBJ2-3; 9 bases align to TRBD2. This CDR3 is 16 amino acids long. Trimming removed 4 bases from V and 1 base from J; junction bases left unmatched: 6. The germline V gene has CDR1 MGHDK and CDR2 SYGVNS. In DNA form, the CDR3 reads TGTGCCAGCAGTGCGACCAGGACTAGCGGCACAGATACGCAGTATTTT. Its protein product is CASSATRTSGTDTQYF. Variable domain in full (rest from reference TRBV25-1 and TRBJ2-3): EADIYQTPRYLVIGTGKKITLECSQTMGHDKMYWYQQDPGMELHLIHYSYGVNSTEKGDLSSESTVSRIRTEHFPLTLESARPSHTSQYLCASSATRTSGTDTQYFGPGTRLTVL.

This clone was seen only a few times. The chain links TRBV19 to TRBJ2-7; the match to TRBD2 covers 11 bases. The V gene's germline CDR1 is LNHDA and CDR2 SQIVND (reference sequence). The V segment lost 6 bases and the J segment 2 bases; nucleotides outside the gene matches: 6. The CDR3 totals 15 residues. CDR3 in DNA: TGTGCCAGTAGCGATCAGACTAGCGGGACCTACGAGCAGTACTTC. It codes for CASSDQTSGTYEQYF.

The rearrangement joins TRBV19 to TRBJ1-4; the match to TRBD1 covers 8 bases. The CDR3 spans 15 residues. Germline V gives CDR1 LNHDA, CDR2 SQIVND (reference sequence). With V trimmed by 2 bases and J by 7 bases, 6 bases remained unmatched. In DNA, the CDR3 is TGTGCCAGTAGTATACTGGCAGGGGGCACTGAAAAACTGTTTTTT. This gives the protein CASSILAGGTEKLFF. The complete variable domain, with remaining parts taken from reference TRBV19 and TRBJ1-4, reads DGGITQSPKYLFRKEGQNVTLSCEQNLNHDAMYWYRQDPGQGLRLIYYSQIVNDFQKGDIAEGYSVSREKKESFPLTVTSAQKNPTAFYLCASSILAGGTEKLFFGSGTQLSVL.